This T cell receptor (beta chain) is drawn from a study of a mutant IDH1 vaccine in newly diagnosed glioma. For the study at large: Averaging 40.4 years of age, treated patients were approximately 62% male and roughly 40% female. Every participant had undergone radiotherapy, temozolomide, or both before, and most underwent both.

Time point indicated: baseline, week 1 (first vaccination visit). Treatment indicated: pre-vaccination baseline after standard-of-care therapy. In regard to this clone: The antigen remains undetermined.

Findings of the study overall: Across multiple MHC alleles, about 95% of patients had vaccine-induced responses.

Produced via immunoSEQ multiplex PCR; TCRdb's table is partial and in-frame only. This sample has approximately 36,000 clones, with roughly 78% found just once. Germline V gene sequence: CDR1 SGHTA, CDR2 FQGNSA. The V end was cut by 1 base, the J end by 0 bases, with 3 bases between. The CDR3 consists of 14 residues. The source was PBMCs, collected from a glioma patient treated with radiotherapy, temozolomide or both. The TCR originated in a man aged 35 to 55 with glioma. Some clones in this sample may be carry-over from other donors' samples. The chain carries TRBV7-2 and TRBJ2-2; D call uncertain. The CDR3 nucleotides are TGTGCCAGCAGCTTAGGGGCGAACACCGGGGAGCTGTTTTTT. This codes for CASSLGANTGELFF.